These 2 T cell receptor beta chains came from one sample sequenced in a study of blood T cell repertoires in COVID-19. Here immunoSEQ multiplex PCR was the method, and the copy in TCRdb shows in-frame clones only, minus some. The repertoire includes about 150,000 clones, 75% to 95% of them detected once, and roughly 0.54% sits in the top ten. The source material was peripheral blood. Every receptor here comes from a man in his fifties or sixties with acute or convalescent COVID-19.

This sequence joins TRBV12-3 or TRBV12-4 and TRBJ2-7; 7 positions match TRBD2. The CDR3 consists of 13 residues. V lost 0 bases and J lost 9; bases outside the gene matches: 5. The CDR3 DNA reads as TGTGCCAGCAGTTTAGCGCCAGGGAGGGGGCAGTACTTC. Translation gives CASSLAPGRGQYF.

The chain combines TRBV19 with TRBJ2-3; 7 bases map to TRBD2. Germline values: CDR1 LNHDA, CDR2 SQIVND (reference sequence). The junction had 9 bases not matched to a gene; V was cut back by 3 bases and J by 3 bases. This CDR3 is built from 16 residues. For the CDR3, the DNA is TGTGCCAGTAGTATGGGAGGGGCGCTGATGACAGATACGCAGTATTTT. Translated, it gives CASSMGGALMTDTQYF.